This T cell receptor beta chain was found in a study of shared clonotypes between healthy human individuals. Study-level information: Three CD4 naive, three CD4 memory, two CD8 naive and one CD8 memory plate were used per donor. Points from the study as a whole: Depth was large, yet rarefaction showed that sorted-subset sequencing was incomplete. Four donors held approximately 4.5% of naive CD4 clonotypes in common.

Generated by immunoSEQ multiplex PCR, the TCRdb table keeps only in-frame clones and is missing some. The table records 2 million to 3 million clones, 93% of them present only once. Germline-derived CDR1 and CDR2 are SEHNR and FQNEAQ (reference sequence). V dropped 5 bases and J dropped 4; count of bases not matched to a gene: 6. The CDR3 extends over 15 amino acids. Comments on this clone: The target antigen is unknown.

The sample taken for sequencing was naive CD4+ T cells from PBMCs. The sample's subset: CD45RA+ positively selected. The clonotype was recovered from a man between 18 and 29 years old in good health. Some clones in this sample may be carry-over from other donors' samples. This chain joins TRBV7-9 and TRBJ1-5, with 9 nucleotides matching TRBD1. For the CDR3, the DNA is TGTGCCAGCAGCCGGGACAGGGAGCCTAATCAGCCCCAGCATTTT. It encodes CASSRDREPNQPQHF. Full variable domain (missing parts from reference TRBV7-9 and TRBJ1-5): DTGVSQNPRHKITKRGQNVTFRCDPISEHNRLYWYRQTLGQGPEFLTYFQNEAQLEKSRLLSDRFSAERPKGSFSTLEIQRTEQGDSAMYLCASSRDREPNQPQHFGDGTRLSIL.